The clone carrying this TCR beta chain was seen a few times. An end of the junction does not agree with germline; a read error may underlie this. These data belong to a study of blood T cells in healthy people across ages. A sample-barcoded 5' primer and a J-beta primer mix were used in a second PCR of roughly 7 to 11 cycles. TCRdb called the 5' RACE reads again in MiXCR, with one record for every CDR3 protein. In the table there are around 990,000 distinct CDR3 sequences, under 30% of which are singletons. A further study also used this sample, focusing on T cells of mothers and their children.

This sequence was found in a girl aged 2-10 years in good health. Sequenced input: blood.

In DNA form, the CDR3 reads TGTGCTAATGGTCTTCTAGTCACAGATACGCAGTATTTT. Translation gives CANGLLVTDTQYF. The V gene is TRBV12-5, the J gene TRBJ2-3; D uncertain. In germline, CDR1 is LGHNT, CDR2 FRNRAP. There are 13 residues in the CDR3.